A selection of T cell receptor beta chains follows, all from one sample in a study of cytomegalovirus exposure and HLA in healthy donors. Assay used: immunoSEQ multiplex PCR; TCRdb lists only in-frame clones, some missing. The data contain around 150,000 clones, more than 70% of them seen just once; the ten biggest clones take up more than 4%. Sequencing input: PBMCs. These receptors were taken from a male donor in good health and CMV-seronegative. CDR3s include the opening cysteine and the closing phenylalanine or tryptophan. Fields, in order: V gene, J gene, D gene, clone size, CDR3 protein, CDR3 DNA. The D gene is left open where the match is weak. Not all rows give a size; the values are once, few, many and, for expanded clones, a class.

v_call: TRBV5-8; j_call: TRBJ1-1; d_call: .; clone_size: .; cdr3_aa: CASSLADSWGTEAFF; cdr3_nt: TGTGCCAGCAGCTTGGCCGACAGCTGGGGAACTGAAGCTTTCTTT
v_call: TRBV6-5; j_call: TRBJ1-2; d_call: TRBD1; clone_size: .; cdr3_aa: CASSPGTGGYGYTF; cdr3_nt: TGTGCCAGCAGTCCCGGGACAGGGGGGTACGGCTACACCTTC
v_call: TRBV27; j_call: TRBJ1-5; d_call: .; clone_size: few; cdr3_aa: CASSRDTYQPQHF; cdr3_nt: TGTGCCAGCAGCCGGGACACCTATCAGCCCCAGCATTTT
v_call: TRBV5-1; j_call: TRBJ1-1; d_call: TRBD1; clone_size: .; cdr3_aa: CASSLTGGIYTEAFF; cdr3_nt: TGCGCCAGCAGCTTAACAGGGGGCATATACACTGAAGCTTTCTTT
v_call: TRBV7-9; j_call: TRBJ2-5; d_call: TRBD1; clone_size: .; cdr3_aa: CSSSLGLGTGRGETQYF; cdr3_nt: TGTTCCAGCAGCTTAGGGTTGGGGACAGGGAGAGGAGAGACCCAGTACTTC
v_call: TRBV9; j_call: TRBJ2-3; d_call: .; clone_size: .; cdr3_aa: CASSRRVSSSTDTQYF; cdr3_nt: TGTGCCAGCAGCCGCCGGGTGTCTTCGAGCACAGATACGCAGTATTTT
v_call: TRBV2; j_call: TRBJ2-5; d_call: TRBD1; clone_size: few; cdr3_aa: CASSERTGGETQYF; cdr3_nt: TGTGCCAGCAGTGAAAGAACAGGGGGAGAGACCCAGTACTTC
v_call: TRBV19; j_call: TRBJ1-2; d_call: .; clone_size: .; cdr3_aa: CASSIADRINYGYTF; cdr3_nt: TGTGCCAGTAGTATAGCCGACAGGATTAACTATGGCTACACCTTC
v_call: TRBV2; j_call: TRBJ2-1; d_call: TRBD1; clone_size: few; cdr3_aa: CASLRDRVNEQFF; cdr3_nt: TGTGCCAGCCTGCGGGACAGGGTCAATGAGCAGTTCTTC
v_call: TRBV18; j_call: TRBJ2-7; d_call: .; clone_size: .; cdr3_aa: CASSPGWGDREQYF; cdr3_nt: TGTGCCAGCTCGCCAGGGTGGGGGGATCGGGAGCAGTACTTC
v_call: TRBV28; j_call: TRBJ2-7; d_call: .; clone_size: few; cdr3_aa: CASSVRDEQYF; cdr3_nt: TGTGCCAGCAGTGTACGGGACGAGCAGTACTTC
v_call: TRBV30; j_call: TRBJ2-7; d_call: .; clone_size: .; cdr3_aa: CALTPTGLGSSYEQYF; cdr3_nt: TGTGCCCTAACCCCCACAGGGCTTGGGAGCTCCTACGAGCAGTACTTC
v_call: TRBV7-8; j_call: TRBJ2-1; d_call: TRBD2; clone_size: once; cdr3_aa: CASSFLAGGLNNEQFF; cdr3_nt: TGTGCCAGCAGCTTCCTAGCGGGAGGTCTCAACAATGAGCAGTTCTTC
v_call: TRBV7-9; j_call: TRBJ2-1; d_call: .; clone_size: once; cdr3_aa: CASSLVGGYEQFF; cdr3_nt: TGTGCCAGCAGCTTAGTTGGAGGCTATGAGCAGTTCTTC
v_call: TRBV28; j_call: TRBJ1-5; d_call: .; clone_size: .; cdr3_aa: CATSPTSRIGQPQHF; cdr3_nt: TGTGCCACCAGTCCGACCTCCAGGATAGGACAGCCCCAGCATTTT
v_call: TRBV6-6; j_call: TRBJ1-2; d_call: .; clone_size: .; cdr3_aa: CASSYPREGSRF; cdr3_nt: TGTGCCAGCAGTTACCCCCGGGAGGGCAGCCGCTTC
v_call: TRBV27; j_call: TRBJ2-7; d_call: .; clone_size: .; cdr3_aa: CASSFTVKGVYEQYF; cdr3_nt: TGTGCCAGCAGTTTTACGGTGAAGGGGGTGTACGAGCAGTACTTC
v_call: TRBV30; j_call: TRBJ2-7; d_call: .; clone_size: .; cdr3_aa: CATERSYEQYF; cdr3_nt: TGTGCCACCGAGAGGTCCTACGAGCAGTACTTC
v_call: TRBV4-2; j_call: TRBJ2-7; d_call: TRBD2; clone_size: .; cdr3_aa: CASSQGLGTSGRAGVSYEQYF; cdr3_nt: TGTGCCAGCAGCCAAGGTCTAGGGACTAGCGGGAGGGCCGGGGTCTCCTACGAGCAGTACTTC
v_call: TRBV27; j_call: TRBJ1-2; d_call: TRBD1; clone_size: .; cdr3_aa: CASSLSRDRGYYGYTF; cdr3_nt: TGTGCCAGCAGTTTATCCCGGGACAGGGGCTACTATGGCTACACCTTC
v_call: TRBV6-5; j_call: TRBJ1-5; d_call: TRBD1; clone_size: .; cdr3_aa: CASSRQGDRNQPQHF; cdr3_nt: TGTGCCAGCAGCCGACAGGGGGATCGCAATCAGCCCCAGCATTTT
v_call: TRBV9; j_call: TRBJ2-3; d_call: TRBD2; clone_size: .; cdr3_aa: CASSVAAGGPTDTQYF; cdr3_nt: TGTGCCAGCAGCGTAGCGGCGGGAGGGCCTACAGATACGCAGTATTTT
v_call: TRBV7-9; j_call: TRBJ2-7; d_call: TRBD2; clone_size: few; cdr3_aa: CASSLDRAGGYEQYF; cdr3_nt: TGTGCCAGCAGCTTAGATCGGGCGGGGGGTTACGAGCAGTACTTC
v_call: TRBV2; j_call: TRBJ1-1; d_call: .; clone_size: once; cdr3_aa: CASSSQGNTEAFF; cdr3_nt: TGTGCCAGCAGTTCCCAGGGGAACACTGAAGCTTTCTTT
v_call: TRBV30; j_call: TRBJ2-7; d_call: .; clone_size: .; cdr3_aa: CAWSVQVLSLEQYF; cdr3_nt: TGTGCCTGGAGTGTACAAGTACTATCCCTCGAGCAGTACTTC
v_call: TRBV6-5; j_call: TRBJ1-3; d_call: .; clone_size: few; cdr3_aa: CASSSSPGVGNTIYF; cdr3_nt: TGTGCCAGCAGCTCCTCTCCGGGAGTTGGAAACACCATATATTTT
v_call: TRBV7-3; j_call: TRBJ2-3; d_call: TRBD2; clone_size: .; cdr3_aa: CASSASAGGWTDTQYF; cdr3_nt: TGTGCCAGCAGCGCTTCAGCGGGAGGGTGGACAGATACGCAGTATTTT
v_call: TRBV10-3; j_call: TRBJ2-1; d_call: .; clone_size: few; cdr3_aa: CAIMKGGEQFF; cdr3_nt: TGTGCCATCATGAAAGGGGGTGAGCAGTTCTTC
v_call: TRBV10-2; j_call: TRBJ1-1; d_call: .; clone_size: .; cdr3_aa: CASTDRYTEAFF; cdr3_nt: TGCGCCAGCACCGACAGGTACACTGAAGCTTTCTTT
v_call: TRBV19; j_call: TRBJ2-4; d_call: .; clone_size: few; cdr3_aa: CASSPAPTTVAKNIQYF; cdr3_nt: TGTGCCAGTAGTCCCGCCCCAACGACTGTAGCCAAAAACATTCAGTACTTC
v_call: TRBV25-1; j_call: TRBJ2-1; d_call: TRBD2; clone_size: .; cdr3_aa: CASSDAFPGGSGWFF; cdr3_nt: TGTGCCAGCAGTGATGCCTTTCCGGGAGGGTCCGGCTGGTTCTTC
v_call: TRBV11-2; j_call: TRBJ2-3; d_call: TRBD2; clone_size: .; cdr3_aa: CASSLDRGRGYF; cdr3_nt: TGTGCCAGCAGCTTAGATCGGGGGAGGGGGTATTTT
v_call: TRBV18; j_call: TRBJ2-7; d_call: TRBD1; clone_size: .; cdr3_aa: CASSRQTGGSHEQYF; cdr3_nt: TGTGCCAGCTCGCGACAGACAGGGGGCAGCCACGAGCAGTACTTC
v_call: TRBV7-3; j_call: TRBJ2-2; d_call: .; clone_size: .; cdr3_aa: CASSPQGVNTGELFF; cdr3_nt: TGTGCCAGCAGCCCACAGGGTGTTAACACCGGGGAGCTGTTTTTT
v_call: TRBV6-1; j_call: TRBJ2-4; d_call: TRBD2; clone_size: .; cdr3_aa: CASSEFEGLGGGRSKNIQYF; cdr3_nt: TGTGCCAGCAGTGAATTTGAGGGGCTCGGCGGGGGTAGGTCCAAAAACATTCAGTACTTC
v_call: TRBV6-1; j_call: TRBJ2-2; d_call: .; clone_size: .; cdr3_aa: CASSVAGGTGELFF; cdr3_nt: TGTGCCAGCAGTGTTGCCGGGGGTACCGGGGAGCTGTTTTTT
v_call: TRBV18; j_call: TRBJ2-7; d_call: TRBD2; clone_size: .; cdr3_aa: CASSPLGGTNPYEQYF; cdr3_nt: TGTGCCAGCTCTCCTCTTGGGGGGACTAACCCGTACGAGCAGTACTTC
v_call: TRBV5-1; j_call: TRBJ2-5; d_call: TRBD2; clone_size: .; cdr3_aa: CASSPGTSGVQETQYF; cdr3_nt: TGCGCCAGCAGCCCAGGGACTAGCGGAGTCCAAGAGACCCAGTACTTC
v_call: TRBV5-6; j_call: TRBJ2-7; d_call: .; clone_size: .; cdr3_aa: CASSLGGLIEDEQYF; cdr3_nt: TGTGCCAGCAGCTTGGGCGGGTTAATTGAGGACGAGCAGTACTTC
v_call: TRBV4-2; j_call: TRBJ2-5; d_call: TRBD2; clone_size: .; cdr3_aa: CASSQTTSGGLQETQYF; cdr3_nt: TGTGCCAGCAGCCAAACGACTAGCGGGGGACTACAAGAGACCCAGTACTTC
v_call: TRBV27; j_call: TRBJ2-1; d_call: .; clone_size: .; cdr3_aa: CASSPPGTRSSYNEQFF; cdr3_nt: TGTGCCAGCAGTCCACCCGGGACTCGTAGCTCCTACAATGAGCAGTTCTTC
v_call: TRBV28; j_call: TRBJ2-7; d_call: .; clone_size: .; cdr3_aa: CASCSGGPYEQYF; cdr3_nt: TGTGCCAGTTGTTCCGGGGGTCCCTACGAGCAGTACTTC
v_call: TRBV28; j_call: TRBJ1-4; d_call: .; clone_size: .; cdr3_aa: CASSLGGTGSEKLFF; cdr3_nt: TGTGCCAGCAGTTTAGGGGGGACGGGGAGTGAAAAACTGTTTTTT
v_call: TRBV14; j_call: TRBJ1-2; d_call: .; clone_size: .; cdr3_aa: CASSPTIGGSGYTF; cdr3_nt: TGTGCCAGCAGCCCGACAATTGGGGGGTCTGGCTACACCTTC
v_call: TRBV23-1; j_call: TRBJ2-1; d_call: .; clone_size: .; cdr3_aa: CASSQHRVFSDNEQFF; cdr3_nt: TGCGCCAGCAGTCAACACAGGGTCTTTTCTGACAATGAGCAGTTCTTC
v_call: TRBV6-1; j_call: TRBJ1-2; d_call: .; clone_size: few; cdr3_aa: CASSEHLLEQREGYTF; cdr3_nt: TGTGCCAGCAGTGAACATTTATTGGAACAGAGGGAAGGCTACACCTTC
v_call: TRBV27; j_call: TRBJ2-7; d_call: TRBD1; clone_size: .; cdr3_aa: CASSLRGPNYEQYF; cdr3_nt: TGTGCCAGCAGTTTAAGGGGGCCAAACTACGAGCAGTACTTC
v_call: TRBV19; j_call: TRBJ2-5; d_call: TRBD2; clone_size: .; cdr3_aa: CASSVGLAGGQETQYF; cdr3_nt: TGTGCCAGTAGCGTTGGACTAGCGGGAGGCCAAGAGACCCAGTACTTC
v_call: TRBV20-1; j_call: TRBJ2-3; d_call: TRBD2; clone_size: .; cdr3_aa: CSARGGDTQYF; cdr3_nt: TGCAGTGCTAGGGGAGGGGATACGCAGTATTTT
v_call: TRBV30; j_call: TRBJ1-5; d_call: TRBD1; clone_size: once; cdr3_aa: CAWGDRVSNQPQHF; cdr3_nt: TGTGCCTGGGGGGACAGAGTCAGCAATCAGCCCCAGCATTTT
v_call: TRBV19; j_call: TRBJ2-1; d_call: .; clone_size: .; cdr3_aa: CASSIMDYEQFF; cdr3_nt: TGTGCCAGTAGTATTATGGACTATGAGCAGTTCTTC
v_call: TRBV27; j_call: TRBJ2-7; d_call: .; clone_size: .; cdr3_aa: CASSLGSEYEQYF; cdr3_nt: TGTGCCAGCAGTTTAGGTAGCGAGTACGAGCAGTACTTC
v_call: TRBV29-1; j_call: TRBJ1-4; d_call: TRBD1; clone_size: .; cdr3_aa: CSVDRDSSAKKLFF; cdr3_nt: TGCAGCGTTGATCGGGACAGCTCCGCAAAAAAACTGTTTTTT
v_call: TRBV27; j_call: TRBJ2-7; d_call: TRBD1; clone_size: .; cdr3_aa: CASRVEVQGAREQYF; cdr3_nt: TGTGCCAGCAGGGTGGAGGTCCAGGGGGCACGAGAGCAGTACTTC
v_call: TRBV28; j_call: TRBJ2-7; d_call: TRBD2; clone_size: .; cdr3_aa: CASSLLGTSGSYEQYF; cdr3_nt: TGTGCCAGCAGTCTCCTTGGGACTAGCGGGAGCTACGAGCAGTACTTC
v_call: TRBV19; j_call: TRBJ2-1; d_call: TRBD2; clone_size: .; cdr3_aa: CASSIGGGLVNEQFF; cdr3_nt: TGTGCCAGTAGTATCGGGGGTGGACTAGTTAATGAGCAGTTCTTC
v_call: TRBV5-1; j_call: TRBJ2-1; d_call: TRBD1; clone_size: few; cdr3_aa: CASSSTGQGYNEQFF; cdr3_nt: TGCGCCAGCAGCTCGACGGGACAGGGCTACAATGAGCAGTTCTTC
v_call: TRBV27; j_call: TRBJ2-7; d_call: TRBD1; clone_size: .; cdr3_aa: CASSSRGQAYEQYF; cdr3_nt: TGTGCCAGCAGTTCTAGGGGACAGGCCTACGAGCAGTACTTC